The 17 T cell receptor beta chains below were found in one sample sequenced in a study of T cell repertoires in cytomegalovirus infection. Each CDR3 protein is one row after TCRdb ran MiXCR on the reads. The profile shows 90,000 to 120,000 distinct CDR3 sequences, roughly a quarter of them singletons. The sequencing sample was made of CD8+ T cells from PBMCs. These receptors were obtained from a human donor in good health (CMV status not recorded). Some clones in this sample may be carry-over from other donors' samples.

This clonotype was observed a handful of times. V and J are TRBV7-6 and TRBJ2-1; 7 bases are a match to TRBD2. V was clipped by 0 bases and J by 3 bases; unmatched bases: 8. The germline CDR1 and CDR2 sequences are SGHVS and FNYEAQ. The CDR3 has 17 residues. The CDR3 DNA reads TGTGCCAGCAGCTTAGCGGGGAGGGAGGGCCGCTACAATGAGCAGTTCTTC. Translation: CASSLAGREGRYNEQFF.

The table lists this clonotype with a few counts. The V and J genes are TRBV11-1 and TRBJ2-5, with 16 bases matching TRBD2. Per the germline V gene, CDR1 is SGHAT and CDR2 is FQDESV (reference sequence). The CDR3 is 17 amino acids. Trimming took 5 bases from V and 2 from J; bases not matched to a gene: 5. CDR3 loop: CASSPGTSGGEQETQYF. The CDR3 nucleotides are TGTGCCAGCAGCCCGGGGACTAGCGGGGGGGAGCAAGAGACCCAGTACTTC.

The chain links TRBV28 to TRBJ2-7; no reliable D call. V dropped 3 bases and J dropped 4 bases, with 7 bases sitting between them. The CDR3 has 12 amino acids. Germline lookup yields CDR1 MDHEN and CDR2 SYDVKM. The DNA for the CDR3 is TGTGCCAGCAGTTTTCTAATTTACGAGCAGTACTTC. Encoded protein: CASSFLIYEQYF.

This clonotype was observed a few times. The chain has TRBV28 and TRBJ1-2; 9 positions match TRBD1. Germline values: CDR1 MDHEN, CDR2 SYDVKM. The CDR3 is made up of 14 amino acids. V lost 4 bases, J lost 8 bases, and 8 bases stayed unmatched. The CDR3 DNA is TGTGCCAGCAGTTCCCGGACAGGGGCGGGAGGCTACACCTTC. Its translation: CASSSRTGAGGYTF.

This clonotype was seen at least ten times. Germline and junction disagree at one end, which may indicate a read error. The chain joins TRBV7-7 to TRBJ2-1; D ambiguous. Germline values: CDR1 SSHAT, CDR2 FNYEAQ (reference sequence). This CDR3 spans 15 amino acids. The CDR3 DNA follows: TGTGCTAGCAGCCGTGACCTGAGCTCCTACAATGAGCAGTTCTTC. Encoded protein: CASSRDLSSYNEQFF.

Of note for this clonotype: A much bigger clone sits one base away, suggesting this may be a read error. The DNA of the CDR3 is TGTGCCAGCAGTTTGAGACGGGGGGACAATGAGCAGTTCTTC. Translating gives CASSLRRGDNEQFF. The V call is TRBV12-3 or TRBV12-4, the J call TRBJ2-1, with 7 bases matching TRBD2. After removal of 3 bases from V and 5 bases from J, the junction contained 4 bases not matched to a gene. CDR3 size: 14 residues.

The V gene is TRBV29-1, the J gene TRBJ2-1; 11 nucleotides line up with TRBD2. The CDR3 spans 14 residues. Losses at the gene ends were 6 bases for V and 3 bases for J; bases not matched to a gene: 4. CDR1 is SQVTM and CDR2 is ANQGSEA in the germline V gene. The CDR3 coding sequence is TGCAGCGTACGGGGACTAGCGGACTACAATGAGCAGTTCTTC. Translated, it gives CSVRGLADYNEQFF.

V and J are TRBV20-1 and TRBJ2-3; TRBD2 matches at 9 bases. Germline V lookup: CDR1 DFQATT, CDR2 SNEGSKA (reference sequence). The CDR3 extends over 16 amino acids. With 2 bases clipped from V and 4 bases from J, the junction kept 10 bases outside the gene matches. This chain's CDR3 is CSARRLAEWGADTQYF. The DNA for the CDR3 is TGCAGTGCTAGAAGACTAGCGGAATGGGGGGCAGATACGCAGTATTTT.

This clonotype occurred many times. CDR3 bases: TGTGCCAGCAGCCAACCTCCCGGGTCCTACAATGAGCAGTTCTTC. Its translation: CASSQPPGSYNEQFF. This chain joins TRBV12-3 or TRBV12-4 and TRBJ2-1; D gene uncertain. The CDR3 runs to 15 residues. V gave up 6 bases and J gave up 1 base, with 13 bases separating them.

The chain uses TRBV2 and TRBJ1-5, with 9 bases matching TRBD1. Germline CDR1 is SNHLY and CDR2 is FYNNEI. The CDR3 contains 17 residues. The ends lost 4 bases at V and 5 bases at J; junction bases unmatched: 12. CDR3 sequence: CASSVSPTGGSDQPQHF. CDR3 bases: TGTGCCAGCAGTGTGTCTCCGACAGGGGGTTCGGATCAGCCCCAGCATTTT.

This clonotype showed up many times. The J gene is TRBJ1-1, the V gene TRBV7-9; tentative D call: TRBD1 (5 bases). V was pared by 6 bases and J by 4 bases, with 9 bases between. The germline gives CDR1 SEHNR, CDR2 FQNEAQ (reference sequence). The CDR3 runs to 12 residues. DNA for the CDR3: TGTGCCAGCAGGTCCGGGACCACTGAAGCTTTCTTT. It encodes CASRSGTTEAFF. The entire variable domain, with the rest obtained from reference TRBV7-9 and TRBJ1-1, is as follows: DTGVSQNPRHKITKRGQNVTFRCDPISEHNRLYWYRQTLGQGPEFLTYFQNEAQLEKSRLLSDRFSAERPKGSFSTLEIQRTEQGDSAMYLCASRSGTTEAFFGQGTRLTVV.

The chain combines TRBV20-1 with TRBJ2-5; no clear D. CDR3 length: 12 residues. Germline assignment: CDR1 DFQATT and CDR2 SNEGSKA (reference sequence). Trimming left V 5 bases short and J 5 bases short, with 12 bases between. CDR3 region: CSADPFRETQYF. The CDR3, as DNA: TGCAGTGCTGACCCTTTTCGGGAGACCCAGTACTTC.

The table lists this clonotype with many counts. This rearrangement joins TRBV11-1 to TRBJ2-1, with D perhaps being TRBD1 or TRBD2 (6 bases each). The CDR3 covers 14 residues. The ends were cut back, 9 bases at V and 3 bases at J, with 15 bases in the middle. CDR1 is SGHAT and CDR2 is FQDESV in the germline V gene (reference sequence). CDR3 in DNA: TGTGCCAGTTCCGGAGGGGGGTACTACAATGAGCAGTTCTTC. The encoded protein is CASSGGGYYNEQFF.

This clonotype appeared a single time. The CDR3, as DNA: TGTGCCAGCAGCTTACCTTCCGCCGGGACTAGTGTCTCCTACAATGAGCAGTTCTTC. This sequence encodes CASSLPSAGTSVSYNEQFF. The rearrangement joins TRBV11-2 to TRBJ2-1, with 8 bases fitting TRBD2. Germline V gene data show CDR1 as SGHAT and CDR2 as FQNNGV. The CDR3 has 19 residues. V gave up 2 bases and J gave up 0 bases; unmatched junction bases: 12.

This clonotype has at least ten counts. The chain employs TRBV28 and TRBJ2-1, with D unclear. Germline CDR1 MDHEN, CDR2 SYDVKM. Trimming stripped 5 bases from V and 1 base from J, with 9 bases between. The CDR3 runs 14 residues. This chain's CDR3 is CASSPVRSYNEQFF. CDR3 coding DNA: TGTGCCAGCAGTCCGGTGCGTTCCTACAATGAGCAGTTCTTC.

This clonotype was seen more than once but under ten times. This sequence joins TRBV12-3 or TRBV12-4 and TRBJ2-7; D is perhaps TRBD1 (6 bases). Between the trimmed V and J ends, which lost 1 base and 5 bases, there was a span of 12 bases. This CDR3 contains 14 residues. The CDR3 nucleotides read TGTGCCAGCAGTTTAGACGATGGGGGCCACGAGCAGTACTTC. Translating gives CASSLDDGGHEQYF.

Details on this clonotype: A read error may explain this, as a much larger clone is one base away. J is TRBJ1-4 and V is TRBV7-3; D remains unclear. CDR1 is SGHTA and CDR2 is FQGTGA in the germline V gene. This CDR3 is 14 amino acids long. Trimming pared 8 bases from V and 7 bases from J, leaving 17 bases between. The CDR3 bases are TGTGCCAGCTCCATGGGGTACGGCGCTGAAAAACTGTTTTTT. Translating gives CASSMGYGAEKLFF. Full variable domain (outside the CDR3, taken from reference TRBV7-3 and TRBJ1-4): GAGVSQTPSNKVTEKGKYVELRCDPISGHTALYWYRQSLGQGPEFLIYFQGTGAADDSGLPNDRFFAVRPEGSVSTLKIQRTERGDSAVYLCASSMGYGAEKLFFGSGTQLSVL.